Detailed here is one T cell receptor beta chain. The target of this receptor is not known. No much larger clone exists at a distance of one base, and base qualities are not known. These data are taken from a study of blood T cell repertoires in COVID-19 (dated by TCRdb to about 2020). With regard to the full study: Samples from collaborators originated in the United States, Italy and Spain and spanned both the acute and convalescent phases of COVID-19. The prospective study material was composed of cDNA or gDNA derived from T cells, B-cell-depleted T cells, or PBMCs. Deeply sampled blood TCRbeta repertoires from subjects exposed to, actively infected with, or recovered from COVID-19 were included in the dataset. A freely available public database, intended as a resource for researchers studying the immune response to SARS-CoV-2, is where the repertoires were released. The samples were drawn from two sources: the first 160 participants of the ongoing ImmuneRACE study, and 1,254 subjects contributed by 6 global collaborators. Nearly every sample came with metadata listing a de-identified subject ID, COVID-19 status, age in years and sex. Where HLA class I and class II types were available, the types were taken from metadata supplied by the sample provider, not from assay-based typing.

Results and caveats for the whole study, not just this receptor: Clinical and demographic metadata were provided uncurated, with the amount varying by source and participant.

The immunoSEQ Assay, a bias-controlled multiplex PCR, was used to amplify TCRbeta CDR3 regions from genomic DNA. The paper's processing steps were these. The number of nucleated cells in each sample was estimated from the amplification of reference gene primers within the assay. Sequence reads were collapsed and filtered to measure the absolute abundance of every unique TCRbeta CDR3 rearrangement. For each sample, productive Simpson clonality was calculated by taking the square root of Simpson's diversity index across productive rearrangements. TCRdb took this table from immuneACCESS and kept in-frame rearrangements with V and J called. Such tables lack part of the clones; where checked against another copy, unresolved V genes explain under half of the gap, and the rest is unexplained. V, J and clone size reflect that table, while D and trimming were determined from the DNA. This sample is represented by tens of thousands of clones; 70% to 80% of them were singletons. The ten largest clones capture approximately 30% of the sample.

CDR1 and CDR2, looked up from the germline V gene (reference sequence), are LNHNV and YYDKDF. Taken from cysteine to phenylalanine, the CDR3 has 16 residues. The DNA shown is the 48-base CDR3, in frame from base 1. Trimming costs V 0 bases and J 7 bases, and their ends lie 16 bases apart. The collaborating institutions used their own protocols to collect whole blood in K2EDTA tubes. For TCRbeta analysis, collaborators shipped samples as frozen whole blood, isolated PBMCs, or DNA extracted from either of those sample types. The sequencing sample was made of peripheral blood. The rearrangement joined TRBV15 to TRBJ1-5; the D gene cannot be named for sure. This clonotype originated in a woman in her 70s with acute or convalescent COVID-19. The bases are TGTGCCACCAGCAGAGATTCGTCCAGCGGTGGCCAGCCCCAGCATTTT. This translates into CATSRDSSSGGQPQHF.